This TCR beta chain emerged from a study of blood T cell repertoires in COVID-19. About the research overall: Samples taken during acute and convalescent COVID-19 were collected in the United States, Italy and Spain. T cells, B-cell-depleted T cells, or PBMCs provided the cDNA or gDNA that served as material.

Original processing methods: Reference gene primer amplification in the assay estimated nucleated cell counts. Profiling relied on immunoSEQ multiplex PCR, and the TCRdb table lists in-frame clones only, not all of them. V and J calls and clone size are copied from that table; D and trimming were computed from the DNA. Of some 100,000 clones listed, around 87% are singletons. The CDR3 runs to 13 residues. Germline values: CDR1 LNHNV, CDR2 YYDKDF (reference sequence). V was clipped by 0 bases and J by 8 bases, with 10 bases between them. This chain connects TRBV15 to TRBJ1-2; D unresolved. The source material was peripheral blood. The source of this sequence is a human donor in a cohort sampled during active COVID-19. In DNA, the CDR3 is TGTGCCACCAGCAGAGAGCGGGCAGGCGGCTACACCTTC. Protein: CATSRERAGGYTF.